Here is one T cell receptor beta chain with its context. Its specific antigen is unknown. No much larger clonotype is one base removed from it; base qualities were not supplied. Trimmed from V: 0 bases; trimmed from J: 0 bases; junction bases lacking a gene match: 2. According to the germline V gene, CDR1 reads MRHNA and CDR2 reads SNTAGT. The CDR3 runs 16 residues from the cysteine to the phenylalanine. Only the CDR3 DNA stays, 48 bases, in frame from base 1. The sample originates from a study of blood T cell repertoires in COVID-19 (TCRdb year 2020). In the study overall: The collaborator samples originated in the United States, Italy and Spain and spanned the acute and convalescent phases of COVID-19. The material from the prospective study consisted of cDNA or gDNA derived from T cells, B-cell-depleted T cells, or PBMCs. Subjects who had been exposed to COVID-19, were actively infected with it, or had recovered from it provided the deeply sampled blood TCRbeta repertoires that made up the dataset. The repertoires were released in a freely available public database intended as a resource for research on the immune response to SARS-CoV-2. Samples came from the ongoing ImmuneRACE study (first 160 participants) plus 1,254 subjects from 6 global collaborators. The sample metadata nearly always contained a de-identified subject ID, COVID-19 status, age in years and sex. Where HLA class I and class II types were available, the types were taken from metadata supplied by the sample provider, not from assay-based typing.

The immunoSEQ Assay, a bias-controlled multiplex PCR, was used to amplify TCRbeta CDR3 regions from genomic DNA. Per the source publication's procedure: Within the assay, amplification of reference gene primers was used to estimate how many nucleated cells each sample contained. To quantify the absolute abundance of each unique TCRbeta CDR3 rearrangement, sequence reads were collapsed and filtered. For each sample, productive Simpson clonality was calculated as the square root of Simpson's diversity index across productive rearrangements. The immuneACCESS repertoire file appears here via TCRdb, limited to in-frame rearrangements. These files lack a portion of the clones; in checked studies, under half of the deficit traces to unresolved V genes, and the cause of the others is not known. That table is the source of V, J and clone size, and D and trimming were worked out from the DNA. This sample holds about 280,000 clones; roughly 90% were observed only once. The top ten constitute 11% of the sample.

One collaborating source in Seattle enrolled patients while the patients were actively infected and followed the patients over time throughout the course of disease. Each collaborating institution followed its own protocols to collect whole blood in K2EDTA tubes. For TCRbeta analysis, collaborators shipped samples as frozen whole blood, isolated PBMCs, or DNA extracted from either of those sample types. The investigation overall reported the following: The amount of clinical and demographic metadata varied by source and participant and was provided uncurated.

Here the chain combines TRBV6-4 and TRBJ2-1, and TRBD2 aligns with 7 junction nucleotides. This TCR was recovered from a woman in her twenties or thirties with COVID-19, enrolled during active disease. The source material was peripheral blood. CDR3 sequence: CASSDSLASSYNEQFF. In nucleotide form, the sequence is TGTGCCAGCAGTGACTCACTAGCGAGCTCCTACAATGAGCAGTTCTTC.